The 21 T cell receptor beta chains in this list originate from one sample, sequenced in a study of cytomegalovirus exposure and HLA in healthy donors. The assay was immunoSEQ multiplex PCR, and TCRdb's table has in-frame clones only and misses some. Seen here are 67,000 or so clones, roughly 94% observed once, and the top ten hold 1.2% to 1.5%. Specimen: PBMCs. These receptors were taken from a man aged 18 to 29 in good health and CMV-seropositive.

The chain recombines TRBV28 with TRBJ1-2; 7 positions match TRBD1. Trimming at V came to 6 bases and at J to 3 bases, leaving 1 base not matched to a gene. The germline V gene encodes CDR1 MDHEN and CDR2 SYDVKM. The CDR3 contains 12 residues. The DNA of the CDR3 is TGTGCCAGCAGCCAGGGGGACTATGGCTACACCTTC. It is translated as CASSQGDYGYTF.

The CDR3 DNA follows: TGTGCTAGTGGTTACTCGGGACTAGCGGGCTACAATGAGCAGTTCTTC. Translating gives CASGYSGLAGYNEQFF. V gene TRBV12-5 combines with J gene TRBJ2-1; 12 positions match TRBD2. CDR3 length: 16 residues. Trimming removed 4 bases from V and 3 bases from J; junction bases left unmatched: 4. In germline, CDR1 is LGHNT, CDR2 FRNRAP.

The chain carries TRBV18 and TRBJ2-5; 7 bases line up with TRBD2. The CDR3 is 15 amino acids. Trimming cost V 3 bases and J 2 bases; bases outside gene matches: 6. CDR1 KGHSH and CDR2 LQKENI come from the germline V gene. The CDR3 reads CASSPSSGGQETQYF. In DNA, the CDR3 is TGTGCCAGCTCACCCTCGTCGGGAGGACAAGAGACCCAGTACTTC.

CDR3 sequence (DNA): TGTGCCAGCAGTCAGTTAGGGGACAGCCCCTCCAATGAGCAGTTCTTC. Its protein is CASSQLGDSPSNEQFF. The chain recombines TRBV28 with TRBJ2-1, with 7 bases identical to TRBD1. The CDR3 spans 16 residues. Germline V lookup: CDR1 MDHEN, CDR2 SYDVKM. Losses at the gene ends were 5 bases for V and 6 bases for J; bases not matched to a gene: 13.

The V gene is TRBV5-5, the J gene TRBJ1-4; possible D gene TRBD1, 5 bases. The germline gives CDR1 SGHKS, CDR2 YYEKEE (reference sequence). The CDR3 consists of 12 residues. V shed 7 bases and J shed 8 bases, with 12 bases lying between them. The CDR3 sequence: CASRLGVEKLFF. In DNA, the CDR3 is TGTGCCAGCCGATTAGGGGTGGAAAAACTGTTTTTT.

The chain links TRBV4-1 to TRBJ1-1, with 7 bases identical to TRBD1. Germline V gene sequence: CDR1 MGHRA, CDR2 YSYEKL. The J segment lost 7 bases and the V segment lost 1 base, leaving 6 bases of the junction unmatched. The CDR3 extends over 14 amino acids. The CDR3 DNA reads TGCGCCAGCAGCCAAGGACAGGGAGCAGGTGAAGCTTTCTTT. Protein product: CASSQGQGAGEAFF.

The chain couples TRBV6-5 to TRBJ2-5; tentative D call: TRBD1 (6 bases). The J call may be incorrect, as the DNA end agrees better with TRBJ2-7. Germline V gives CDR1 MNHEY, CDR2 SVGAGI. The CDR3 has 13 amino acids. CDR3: CASSAYRAHEQYF. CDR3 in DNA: TGTGCCAGCAGTGCCTACAGGGCCCACGAGCAGTACTTC.

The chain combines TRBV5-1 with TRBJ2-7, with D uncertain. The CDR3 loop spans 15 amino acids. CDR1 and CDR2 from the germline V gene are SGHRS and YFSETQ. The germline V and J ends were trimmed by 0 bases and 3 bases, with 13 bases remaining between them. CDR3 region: CASSLAGGLLYEQYF. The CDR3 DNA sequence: TGCGCCAGCAGCTTGGCTGGTGGGCTTCTCTACGAGCAGTACTTC.

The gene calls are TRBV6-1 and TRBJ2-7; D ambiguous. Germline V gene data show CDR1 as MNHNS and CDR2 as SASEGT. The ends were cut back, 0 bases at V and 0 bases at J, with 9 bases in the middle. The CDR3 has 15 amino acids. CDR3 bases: TGTGCCAGCAGTGAAGCGAGCACCAACTCCTACGAGCAGTACTTC. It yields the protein CASSEASTNSYEQYF.

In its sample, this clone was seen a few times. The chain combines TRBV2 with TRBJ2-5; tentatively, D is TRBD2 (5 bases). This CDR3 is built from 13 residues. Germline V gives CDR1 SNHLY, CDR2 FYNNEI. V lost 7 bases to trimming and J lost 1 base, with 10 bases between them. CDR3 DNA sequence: TGTGCCAGCATCCGGGCGGGCCAAGAGACCCAGTACTTC. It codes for CASIRAGQETQYF.

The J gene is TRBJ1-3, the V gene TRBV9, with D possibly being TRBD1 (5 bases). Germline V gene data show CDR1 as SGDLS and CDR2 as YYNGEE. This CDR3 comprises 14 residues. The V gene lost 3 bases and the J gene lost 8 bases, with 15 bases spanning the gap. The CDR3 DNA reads TGTGCCAGCAGCGGCCTGGGGCCGCTGTACACCATATATTTT. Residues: CASSGLGPLYTIYF.

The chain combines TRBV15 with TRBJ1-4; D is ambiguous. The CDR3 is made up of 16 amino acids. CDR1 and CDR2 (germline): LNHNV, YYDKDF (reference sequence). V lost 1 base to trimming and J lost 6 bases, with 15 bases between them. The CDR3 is CATSRGGGVGDEKLFF. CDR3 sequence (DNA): TGTGCCACCAGCAGAGGTGGAGGAGTCGGAGATGAAAAACTGTTTTTT.

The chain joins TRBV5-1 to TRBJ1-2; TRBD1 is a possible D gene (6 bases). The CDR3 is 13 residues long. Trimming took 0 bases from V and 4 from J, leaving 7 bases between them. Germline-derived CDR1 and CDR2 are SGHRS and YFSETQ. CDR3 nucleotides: TGCGCCAGCAGCTTGGACAGGGCCTATGGCTACACCTTC. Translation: CASSLDRAYGYTF.

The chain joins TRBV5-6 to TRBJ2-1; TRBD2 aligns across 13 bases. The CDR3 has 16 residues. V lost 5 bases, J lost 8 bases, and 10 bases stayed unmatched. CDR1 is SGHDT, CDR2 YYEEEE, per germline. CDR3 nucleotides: TGTGCCAGCAGTTCGCTACTAGCGGGAGGGTCAGATGAGCAGTTCTTC. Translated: CASSSLLAGGSDEQFF.

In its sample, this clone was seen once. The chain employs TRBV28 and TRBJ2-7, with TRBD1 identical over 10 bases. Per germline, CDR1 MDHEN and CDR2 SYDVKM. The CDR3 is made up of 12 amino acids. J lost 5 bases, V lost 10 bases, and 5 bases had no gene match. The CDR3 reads CATGTGVHEQYF. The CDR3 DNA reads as TGTGCCACTGGGACAGGGGTACACGAGCAGTACTTC.

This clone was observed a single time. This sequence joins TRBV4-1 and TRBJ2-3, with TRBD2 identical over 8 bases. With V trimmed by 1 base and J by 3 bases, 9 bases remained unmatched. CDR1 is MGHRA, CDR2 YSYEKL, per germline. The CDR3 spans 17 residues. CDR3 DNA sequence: TGCGCCAGCAGCCAAGGAAGATCAGCGGGAGTTACAGATACGCAGTATTTT. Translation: CASSQGRSAGVTDTQYF.

CDR3 in amino acids: CASSFSGGGDEKLFF. The CDR3, as DNA: TGTGCCAGCAGCTTCTCGGGGGGTGGCGATGAAAAACTGTTTTTT. The gene calls are TRBV7-9 and TRBJ1-4, with D possibly being TRBD1 (5 bases). The CDR3 contains 15 residues. The germline V and J ends were trimmed by 3 bases and 6 bases, with 14 bases remaining between them. Germline V lookup: CDR1 SEHNR, CDR2 FQNEAQ (reference sequence).

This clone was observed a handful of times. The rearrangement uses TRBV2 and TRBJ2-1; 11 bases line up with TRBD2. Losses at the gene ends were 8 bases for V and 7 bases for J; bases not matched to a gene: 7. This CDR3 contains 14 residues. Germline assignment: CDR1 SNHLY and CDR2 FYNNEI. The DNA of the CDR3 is TGTGCCAGCCAAGCGACTAGCGGGACTAATGAGCAGTTCTTC. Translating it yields CASQATSGTNEQFF.

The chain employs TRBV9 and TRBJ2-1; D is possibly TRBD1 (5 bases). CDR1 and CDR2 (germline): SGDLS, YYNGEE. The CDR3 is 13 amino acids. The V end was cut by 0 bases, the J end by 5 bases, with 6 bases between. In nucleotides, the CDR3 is TGTGCCAGCAGCGTAGGACAGCACAATGAGCAGTTCTTC. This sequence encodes CASSVGQHNEQFF.

In DNA, the CDR3 is TGTGCCAGCAGCTCAACGGGACACATGAACACTGAAGCTTTCTTT. Residues: CASSSTGHMNTEAFF. This sequence joins TRBV7-3 and TRBJ1-1, with a weak D call TRBD1 (6 bases). There are 15 residues in the CDR3. Trimming took 4 bases from V and 0 from J, leaving 12 bases between them. Germline assignment: CDR1 SGHTA and CDR2 FQGTGA.

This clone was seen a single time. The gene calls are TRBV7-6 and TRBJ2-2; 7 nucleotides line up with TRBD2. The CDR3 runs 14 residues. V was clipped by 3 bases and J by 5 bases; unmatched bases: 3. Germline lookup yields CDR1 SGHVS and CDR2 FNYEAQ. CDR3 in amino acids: CASSLTSWTGELFF. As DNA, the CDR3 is TGTGCCAGCAGCTTGACTAGCTGGACCGGGGAGCTGTTTTTT.